This TCR beta chain was sequenced during a study of identical twins. Study-wide results and caveats: Partial confounding of zero-insertion analyses by invariant MAIT and iNKT cells was possible.

Points on this clonotype: What it recognizes is unknown.

TCRdb ran MiXCR on the 5' RACE reads and lists one entry per CDR3 protein. The table lists about 890,000 distinct CDR3 sequences, about 12% of them singletons. Trimming shortened V by 0 bases and J by 7 bases, and 9 bases separated the two germline ends. Germline CDR1 is SGHVS and CDR2 is FQNEAQ. This CDR3 spans 14 amino acids. Another study also made use of these data, one on yellow fever vaccine responses in identical twins.

The TCR originated in a woman aged 18-29 years in good health. The V gene is TRBV7-8, the J gene TRBJ2-2; D is undetermined. The sequenced sample was PBMCs. CDR3 coding DNA: TGTGCCAGCAGCTTAGCGGAGCTGGGCGGGGAGCTGTTTTTT. Translation gives CASSLAELGGELFF.